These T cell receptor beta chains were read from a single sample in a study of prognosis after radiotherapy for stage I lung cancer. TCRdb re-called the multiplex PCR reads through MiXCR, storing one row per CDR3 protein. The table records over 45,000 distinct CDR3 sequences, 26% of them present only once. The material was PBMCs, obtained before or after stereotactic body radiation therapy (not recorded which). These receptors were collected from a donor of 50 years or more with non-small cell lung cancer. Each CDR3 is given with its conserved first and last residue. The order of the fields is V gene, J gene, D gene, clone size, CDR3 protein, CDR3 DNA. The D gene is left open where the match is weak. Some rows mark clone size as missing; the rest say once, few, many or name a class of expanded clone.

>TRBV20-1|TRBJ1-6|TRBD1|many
CSARDQGGSVSPLHF
TGCAGTGCTAGAGATCAAGGGGGCTCAGTTTCACCCCTCCACTTT
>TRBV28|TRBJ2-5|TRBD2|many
CASSFLSGGEETQYF
TGTGCCAGCAGTTTTCTCAGCGGGGGTGAAGAGACCCAGTACTTC
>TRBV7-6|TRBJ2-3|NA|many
CASSSRRVGADTQYF
TGTGCCAGCAGCTCCCGGCGGGTAGGGGCAGATACGCAGTATTTT
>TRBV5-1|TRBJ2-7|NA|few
CASSSSSFISYGQYF
TGCGCCAGCAGCTCCTCTAGCTTCATCTCCTACGGGCAGTACTTC
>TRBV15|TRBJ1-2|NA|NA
CAASRTGGANYGYTF
TGTGCCGCCAGCAGGACGGGGGGGGCGAACTATGGCTACACCTTC
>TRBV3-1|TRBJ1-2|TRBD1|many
CASSQEGRGRYGYTF
TGTGCCAGCAGCCAAGAAGGGAGGGGGCGTTATGGCTACACCTTC
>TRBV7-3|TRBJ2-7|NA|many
CASSSKLGGRGDSYEQYF
TGTGCCAGCAGCTCTAAACTTGGTGGGCGGGGTGACTCCTACGAGCAGTACTTC
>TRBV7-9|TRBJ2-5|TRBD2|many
CASSHSGGTQYF
TGTGCCAGCAGCCACAGCGGGGGGACCCAGTACTTC
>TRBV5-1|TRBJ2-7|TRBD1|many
CASSPRQGTAYEQYF
TGCGCCAGCAGCCCGCGACAGGGGACAGCCTACGAGCAGTACTTC
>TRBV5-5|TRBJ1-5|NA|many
CASSLDPGSQPQHF
TGTGCCAGCAGCTTAGACCCGGGGAGTCAGCCCCAGCATTTT
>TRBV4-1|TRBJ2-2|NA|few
CASSHHQGRELFF
TGCGCCAGCAGCCACCACCAGGGAAGGGAGCTGTTTTTT
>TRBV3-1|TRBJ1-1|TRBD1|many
CASRHSDRGNTEAFF
TGTGCCAGCAGACATAGCGACAGGGGCAATACTGAAGCTTTCTTT
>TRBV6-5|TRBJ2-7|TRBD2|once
CASSFLAGRNYDQYF
TGTGCCAGCAGTTTCCTAGCGGGGCGCAACTACGACCAGTACTTC
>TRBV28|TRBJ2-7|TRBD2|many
CASSLETSGVIYEQYF
TGTGCCAGCAGTTTAGAGACTAGCGGGGTAATCTACGAGCAGTACTTC
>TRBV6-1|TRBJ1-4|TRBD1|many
CATGTVAGEKLFF
TGTGCCACCGGGACAGTAGCGGGGGAAAAACTGTTTTTT
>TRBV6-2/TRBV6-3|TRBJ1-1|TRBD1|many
CASSYRQGGTEAFF
TGTGCCAGCAGTTACCGACAGGGGGGCACTGAAGCTTTCTTT
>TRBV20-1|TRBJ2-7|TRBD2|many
CSARISGGAPEQYF
TGCAGTGCTAGAATAAGCGGGGGGGCCCCCGAGCAGTACTTC
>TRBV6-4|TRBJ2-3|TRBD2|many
CASTPLAGASTDTQYF
TGTGCCAGCACCCCTCTAGCGGGGGCAAGCACAGATACGCAGTATTTT
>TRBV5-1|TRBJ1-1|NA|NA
CASSLGGRRAGTEAFF
TGCGCCAGCAGCTTGGGGGGACGACGGGCCGGCACTGAAGCTTTCTTT
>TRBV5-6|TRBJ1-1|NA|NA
CASSLWSLGRSTEAFF
TGTGCCAGCAGCTTGTGGTCGTTAGGAAGAAGCACTGAAGCTTTCTTT
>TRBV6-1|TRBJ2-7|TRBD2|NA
CAITGWGGGEQYF
TGTGCCATTACCGGGTGGGGGGGAGGCGAGCAGTACTTC
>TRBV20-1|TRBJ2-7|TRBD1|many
CSARVLGQGIFYEQYF
TGCAGTGCTAGAGTCCTCGGACAGGGCATCTTTTACGAGCAGTACTTC
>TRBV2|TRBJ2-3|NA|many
CASRPQDRAGGDTQYF
TGTGCCAGCAGACCCCAAGACAGGGCGGGGGGAGATACGCAGTATTTT
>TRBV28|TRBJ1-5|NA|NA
CASSSRGQHQHF
TGTGCCAGCAGTTCTCGGGGGCAGCACCAGCATTTT
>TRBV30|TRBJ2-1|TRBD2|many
CACTGTSLNEQFF
TGTGCCTGCACCGGGACTAGTCTCAATGAGCAGTTCTTC
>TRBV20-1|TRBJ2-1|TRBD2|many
CSALPGTSGGKDEQFF
TGCAGTGCTCTGCCTGGGACTAGCGGGGGGAAAGATGAGCAGTTCTTC
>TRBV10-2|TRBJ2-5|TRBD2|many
CASLAGGLYQETQYF
TGCGCCAGCCTAGCGGGGGGACTGTACCAAGAGACCCAGTACTTC